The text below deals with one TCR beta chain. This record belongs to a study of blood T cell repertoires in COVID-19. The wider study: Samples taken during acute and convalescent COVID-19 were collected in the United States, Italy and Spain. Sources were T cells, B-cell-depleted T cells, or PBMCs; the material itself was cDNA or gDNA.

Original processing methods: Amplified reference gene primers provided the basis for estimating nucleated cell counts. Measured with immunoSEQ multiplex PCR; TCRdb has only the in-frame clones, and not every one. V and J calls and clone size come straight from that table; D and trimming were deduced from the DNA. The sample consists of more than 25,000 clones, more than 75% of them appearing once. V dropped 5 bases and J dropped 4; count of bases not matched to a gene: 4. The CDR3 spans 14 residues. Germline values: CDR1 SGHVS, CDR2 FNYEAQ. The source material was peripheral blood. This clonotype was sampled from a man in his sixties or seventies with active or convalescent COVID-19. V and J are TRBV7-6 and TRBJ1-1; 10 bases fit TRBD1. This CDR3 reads CASSEGQGRTEAFF. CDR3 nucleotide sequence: TGTGCCAGCAGCGAGGGACAGGGGCGCACTGAAGCTTTCTTT.